This is a list of T cell receptor beta chains from one sample in a study of regulatory T cells in long-lasting Graves disease. In TCRdb, the multiplex PCR reads were re-called with MiXCR into one record per CDR3 protein. The table lists 500,000 or so distinct CDR3 sequences, around 15% of them singletons, with roughly 25% in the top ten. The data also belong to a second study, concerning T cells in Graves' hyperthyroidism and ophthalmopathy.

This specimen was peripheral blood mononuclear cells (PBMCs), taken at new diagnosis, from a patient treated with antithyroid drugs. The receptor source for this set is a woman aged 40 to 65 with Graves disease. CDR3s include the opening cysteine and the closing phenylalanine or tryptophan. A D gene is named only where the DNA matches it firmly. For some rows the clone size is stated as once, few or many, or as a class when expanded; others skip it.

D gene,V gene,clone size,J gene,CDR3 DNA,CDR3 protein
NA,TRBV12-3/TRBV12-4,many,TRBJ1-4,TGTGCCAGCAGTTTGAGGCACGCAGGGGAAAAACTGTTTTTT,CASSLRHAGEKLFF
NA,TRBV12-3/TRBV12-4,NA,TRBJ1-6,TGTGCCAGCAGCGGACTGACTTCACCCCTCCACTTT,CASSGLTSPLHF
NA,TRBV12-3/TRBV12-4,many,TRBJ1-2,TGTGCCAGCAGTCGCGCGGGGAGTACAGGGAGTGGCGGCTACACCTTC,CASSRAGSTGSGGYTF
TRBD2,TRBV9,once,TRBJ2-1,TGTGCCAGCAGCGCCTCCATGCTAGGGACTAGCAAGTCCTACAATGAGCAGTTCTTC,CASSASMLGTSKSYNEQFF
TRBD1,TRBV12-3/TRBV12-4,NA,TRBJ1-1,TGTGCCAGCAATCTGGACAGGGGGGTGTTCACTGAAGCTTTCTTT,CASNLDRGVFTEAFF
NA,TRBV20-1,NA,TRBJ1-2,TGCAGTGCTAGAGATGGGGTAGCTAACTATGGCTACACCTTC,CSARDGVANYGYTF
TRBD1,TRBV18,many,TRBJ2-3,TGTGCCAGCTCACCTGGGACAGGGGGCAGCACAGATACGCAGTATTTT,CASSPGTGGSTDTQYF
NA,TRBV18,many,TRBJ1-5,TGTGCCAGCTCAATCGAATTTAGCAATCAGCCCCAGCATTTT,CASSIEFSNQPQHF
NA,TRBV12-3/TRBV12-4,NA,TRBJ2-1,TGTGCCAGCAGTTCAGGAAGCTCCTACGAGCAGTTCTTC,CASSSGSSYEQFF
NA,TRBV6-5,many,TRBJ2-7,TGTGCCAGCAGTTACTCGAAGTACGGGATCTACGAGCAGTACTTC,CASSYSKYGIYEQYF
NA,TRBV5-1,many,TRBJ1-1,TGTGCCAGCAGCTTGGACACTGAAGCTTTCTTT,CASSLDTEAFF
NA,TRBV12-3/TRBV12-4,few,TRBJ2-1,TGTGCCAGCAGTCCCTTGACCGCAAACTCCTACAATGAGCAGTTCTTC,CASSPLTANSYNEQFF
NA,TRBV4-1,NA,TRBJ2-7,TGCGCCAGCAGCCAAGATACGGCTGATCCTCTGAGTCGGCAGTACTTC,CASSQDTADPLSRQYF
NA,TRBV14,few,TRBJ1-1,TGTGCCAGCAGCGACAACGGAGGGAGCACTGAAGCTTTCTTT,CASSDNGGSTEAFF
TRBD1,TRBV7-3,many,TRBJ2-7,TGTGCCAGCAGCCTCACCGGGACAGGGGTTCAAGAGCAGTACTTC,CASSLTGTGVQEQYF
NA,TRBV2,many,TRBJ2-3,TGTGCCAGCACCGCTGGAGATACGCAGTATTTT,CASTAGDTQYF
NA,TRBV4-1,NA,TRBJ2-1,TGCGCCAGCAGCTTGACAGGAGCGGCGGCCTCCTACAATGAGCAGTTCTTC,CASSLTGAAASYNEQFF
TRBD1,TRBV19,NA,TRBJ1-5,TGTGCCAGTAGTATGGGACAGGGGGGATATAGCAATCAGCCCCAGCATTTT,CASSMGQGGYSNQPQHF
NA,TRBV2,many,TRBJ1-2,TGTGCCAGCATTATTGGGTATGGCTACACCTTC,CASIIGYGYTF
TRBD1,TRBV5-6,NA,TRBJ1-1,TGCGCCAGCAGCCACCCGACAGGGATGAACACTGAAGCTTTCTTT,CASSHPTGMNTEAFF
NA,TRBV19,NA,TRBJ1-5,TGTGCCAGTAGTGCTAGACGGGGACCGGCAAATCAGCCCCAGCATTTT,CASSARRGPANQPQHF
NA,TRBV20-1,NA,TRBJ2-4,TGCAGTGCTACTAAAAGCCCCGATCAGTACTTC,CSATKSPDQYF
NA,TRBV9,many,TRBJ1-1,TGTGCCAGCAGCGTAGGCTCACAGGGGAACACTGAAGCTTTCTTT,CASSVGSQGNTEAFF
NA,TRBV11-3,many,TRBJ1-4,TGTGCCAGCAGCTTAGCGACTCCCGGGACCCGAGAGGAAAAACTGTTTTTT,CASSLATPGTREEKLFF
TRBD2,TRBV5-1,many,TRBJ2-1,TGCGCCAGCCACCCCAAATTTAGCGGGGGGGGCTTAAATGAGCAGTTCTTC,CASHPKFSGGGLNEQFF
NA,TRBV11-2,many,TRBJ2-1,TGTGCCAGCACCATTATAGAGAGCTCCTACAATGAGCAGTTCTTC,CASTIIESSYNEQFF
NA,TRBV2,many,TRBJ1-5,TGTGCCCCCCCAGGCCAGGGCTATAGCAATCAGCCCCAGCATTTT,CAPPGQGYSNQPQHF
NA,TRBV24-1,many,TRBJ2-5,TGTGCCACCAGTGATCTGGGGGGAGAGACCCAGTACTTC,CATSDLGGETQYF
NA,TRBV30,many,TRBJ1-3,TGTGCCTGGCAGGGTTCTGGAAACACCATATATTTT,CAWQGSGNTIYF
NA,TRBV6-1,many,TRBJ2-3,TGTGCCAGCAGACCCCCCCTCCCCACAGATACGCAGTATTTT,CASRPPLPTDTQYF
TRBD1,TRBV28,many,TRBJ1-1,TGTGCCAGCAGTATCACAGGGGTCATGAACACTGAAGCTTTCTTT,CASSITGVMNTEAFF
TRBD2,TRBV7-2,many,TRBJ2-7,TGTGCCAGCAGTCCTCCGGGACTAGCCTTCTCCGAGCAGTACTTC,CASSPPGLAFSEQYF
TRBD2,TRBV3-1,many,TRBJ2-7,TGTGCCAGCAGCCAAGGACTAGCTTCCTACGAGCAGTACTTC,CASSQGLASYEQYF
NA,TRBV7-9,few,TRBJ2-2,TGTGCCAGCAGCCTACCTTCCGTCGGGGAGCTGTTTTTT,CASSLPSVGELFF
NA,TRBV7-9,few,TRBJ2-7,TGTGCCAGCAGCTTAGCCCCCAGGCGGTATGAGCAGTACTTC,CASSLAPRRYEQYF
NA,TRBV2,many,TRBJ1-1,TGTGCCAGCAGCCGACAGTTAACGAACACTGAAGCTTTCTTT,CASSRQLTNTEAFF
TRBD2,TRBV7-9,NA,TRBJ2-2,TGTGCCAGCAGCTCCTCCCGAGTACTAGCGGGGGTCGGGGAGCTGTTTTTT,CASSSSRVLAGVGELFF
NA,TRBV3-1,NA,TRBJ2-3,TGTGCCAGCAGCCGGACGTTAGCGGCCAGGGATACGCAGTATTTT,CASSRTLAARDTQYF
NA,TRBV11-2,many,TRBJ2-5,TGTGCCAGCAGTGCATCTACAGGGACGGAGACCCAGTACTTC,CASSASTGTETQYF
TRBD2,TRBV6-2/TRBV6-3,few,TRBJ2-2,TGTGCCAGCAGTGCCCAGACCGGGGGGATCGGGGAGCTGTTTTTT,CASSAQTGGIGELFF
NA,TRBV2,NA,TRBJ1-3,TGTGCCAGCAGTGGCCGGGGGGGGGGCGCTGGAAACACCATATATTTT,CASSGRGGGAGNTIYF
NA,TRBV11-3,few,TRBJ1-6,TGTGCCAGCAGCCCCCTAGGGGCTAGAGATAATTCACCCCTCCACTTT,CASSPLGARDNSPLHF